This passage covers 26 T cell receptor beta chains from one sample sequenced in a study of shared T cell receptors in the human thymus. TCRdb keeps only in-frame clones here, not all; method: immunoSEQ multiplex PCR. The top ten clones hold 0.015% to 0.025% of a sample with more than 300,000 clones, just under 95% of them seen once. The sample taken for sequencing was thymocytes. The receptors come from a human donor.

This clone is a singleton in its sample. J is TRBJ1-5 and V is TRBV5-1; a possible D gene is TRBD1 (5 bases). This CDR3 has 14 amino acids. The germline CDR1 and CDR2 sequences are SGHRS and YFSETQ. Trimming took off 5 bases at V and 7 bases at J, with 16 bases between the two ends. CDR3 in DNA: TGCGCCAGCAGGCGCCAGGCAGGGAACCAGCCCCAGCATTTT. It specifies CASRRQAGNQPQHF.

This clone was picked up a small number of times. The chain uses TRBV19 and TRBJ1-4; a weak D match, TRBD1 (6 bases). The germline CDR1 and CDR2 sequences are LNHDA and SQIVND (reference sequence). V was trimmed by 5 bases and J by 5 bases, leaving 15 bases between them. The length of the CDR3 is 15 residues. In DNA, the CDR3 is TGTGCCAGTAGTCCCGTCAGGGGAGGGAATGAAAAACTGTTTTTT. The encoded protein is CASSPVRGGNEKLFF.

As regards this clone: Distinct nucleotide sequences in the sample also encode this CDR3. The J gene is TRBJ2-2, the V gene TRBV6-5; no definite D call. Trimming took 0 bases from V and 5 from J, leaving 1 base between them. The CDR3 is 12 amino acids. The germline CDR1 and CDR2 sequences are MNHEY and SVGAGI. The CDR3 nucleotides read TGTGCCAGCAGTTACTCTACCGGGGAGCTGTTTTTT. Translation: CASSYSTGELFF.

This rearrangement joins TRBV7-2 to TRBJ2-1; D possibly corresponds to TRBD2 (5 bases). V was cut by 0 bases and J by 6 bases, with 9 bases left in between. The V gene's germline CDR1 is SGHTA and CDR2 FQGNSA. The CDR3 covers 14 residues. The CDR3 region has the DNA TGTGCCAGCAGCTTAGCGGGAGCTTCCAATGAGCAGTTCTTC. Protein: CASSLAGASNEQFF. Full variable domain (outside the CDR3, taken from reference TRBV7-2 and TRBJ2-1): GAGVSQSPSNKVTEKGKDVELRCDPISGHTALYWYRQSLGQGLEFLIYFQGNSAPDKSGLPSDRFSAERTGGSVSTLTIQRTQQEDSAVYLCASSLAGASNEQFFGPGTRLTVL.

J is TRBJ2-7 and V is TRBV5-5, with unresolved D. The germline V gene has CDR1 SGHKS and CDR2 YYEKEE (reference sequence). This CDR3 spans 14 amino acids. Trimming pared 1 base from V and 2 bases from J, leaving 10 bases between. CDR3 nucleotides: TGTGCCAGCAGCTTGTGGCCTGGAACCTACGAGCAGTACTTC. Translation gives CASSLWPGTYEQYF.

The V gene is TRBV7-2, the J gene TRBJ1-5, with unresolved D. The CDR3 covers 16 residues. The germline CDR1 and CDR2 sequences are SGHTA and FQGNSA. V shed 1 base and J shed 2 bases, with 12 bases lying between them. CDR3 amino acids: CASSLVVGPRNQPQHF. Written as DNA, the CDR3 is TGTGCCAGCAGCTTAGTTGTGGGTCCCCGCAATCAGCCCCAGCATTTT.

The CDR3 is CASSCPRGSSYNEQFF. CDR3 bases: TGTGCCAGCAGCTGTCCCCGAGGGAGCTCCTACAATGAGCAGTTCTTC. The chain recombines TRBV11-2 with TRBJ2-1, with D perhaps matching TRBD2 (5 bases). CDR1 and CDR2 from the germline V gene are SGHAT and FQNNGV. The V and J ends lost 4 bases and 0 bases respectively, with 13 bases between them. The CDR3 length is 16 residues.

The V call is TRBV5-1, the J call TRBJ2-7; weak D call: TRBD1 (5 bases). The germline CDR1 and CDR2 sequences are SGHRS and YFSETQ. The ends were cut back, 4 bases at V and 1 base at J, with 9 bases in the middle. There are 13 residues in the CDR3. CDR3 protein: CASSDRGSYEQYF. The CDR3 nucleotides read TGCGCCAGCAGCGATAGGGGATCCTACGAGCAGTACTTC.

The chain has TRBV6-4 and TRBJ1-1, with D possibly matching TRBD1 (6 bases). The CDR3 contains 14 residues. The V gene's germline CDR1 is MRHNA and CDR2 SNTAGT. Trimming left V 3 bases short and J 4 bases short, with 12 bases between. The CDR3 loop reads CASSESAGATEAFF. The CDR3 DNA sequence: TGTGCCAGCAGTGAATCGGCAGGGGCCACTGAAGCTTTCTTT.

V is TRBV7-6 and J is TRBJ2-7; D unclear. The CDR3 extends over 12 amino acids. Germline lookup yields CDR1 SGHVS and CDR2 FNYEAQ. Trimming removed 1 base at V and 4 bases at J, with 5 bases between. In DNA form, the CDR3 reads TGTGCCAGCAGCTTAGAGGATTACGAGCAGTACTTC. Its translation: CASSLEDYEQYF. Filled out from reference TRBV7-6 and TRBJ2-7, the complete variable domain reads GAGVSQSPRYKVTKRGQDVALRCDPISGHVSLYWYRQALGQGPEFLTYFNYEAQQDKSGLPNDRFSAERPEGSISTLTIQRTEQRDSAMYRCASSLEDYEQYFGPGTRLTVT.

This chain links TRBV7-6 with TRBJ2-1, with D perhaps given as TRBD1 or TRBD2 (5 bases each). Germline values: CDR1 SGHVS, CDR2 FNYEAQ. The CDR3 has 17 amino acids. The V end was cut by 2 bases, the J end by 3 bases, with 17 bases between. The CDR3 coding sequence is TGTGCCAGCAGCTTAACCGGGGCCCTAGATTTCTACAATGAGCAGTTCTTC. This encodes CASSLTGALDFYNEQFF. Full variable domain (remainder filled in from reference TRBV7-6 and TRBJ2-1): GAGVSQSPRYKVTKRGQDVALRCDPISGHVSLYWYRQALGQGPEFLTYFNYEAQQDKSGLPNDRFSAERPEGSISTLTIQRTEQRDSAMYRCASSLTGALDFYNEQFFGPGTRLTVL.

The chain joins TRBV27 to TRBJ2-7, with D perhaps given as TRBD1 or TRBD2 (6 bases each). Germline V gene sequence: CDR1 MNHEY, CDR2 SMNVEV (reference sequence). Trimming cost V 3 bases and J 0 bases, with 12 bases left between them. This CDR3 is built from 15 residues. In DNA, the CDR3 is TGTGCCAGCAGTTTCGGGGGCAGGGCCTCCTACGAGCAGTACTTC. This gives the protein CASSFGGRASYEQYF.

This clone is a singleton in its sample. V usage is TRBV7-8 and J usage is TRBJ2-7, with 8 bases lining up with TRBD1. Germline V CDR1 and CDR2: SGHVS, FQNEAQ. Unmatched junction bases numbered 14, after V lost 6 bases and J lost 4 bases. The CDR3 spans 16 residues. This chain's CDR3 is CASSQWVADRAYEQYF. Written as DNA, the CDR3 is TGTGCCAGCAGTCAGTGGGTAGCGGACAGGGCTTACGAGCAGTACTTC. The full variable domain, rest sourced from reference TRBV7-8 and TRBJ2-7, is GAGVSQSPRYKVAKRGQDVALRCDPISGHVSLFWYQQALGQGPEFLTYFQNEAQLDKSGLPSDRFFAERPEGSVSTLKIQRTQQEDSAVYLCASSQWVADRAYEQYFGPGTRLTVT.

The chain links TRBV29-1 to TRBJ1-5; D might be TRBD1 (6 bases). The V end was cut by 7 bases, the J end by 6 bases, with 13 bases between. This CDR3 comprises 12 residues. CDR1 and CDR2 (germline): SQVTM, ANQGSEA. The CDR3 protein is CSAGQWGQPQHF. Written as DNA, the CDR3 is TGCAGCGCCGGACAGTGGGGTCAGCCCCAGCATTTT. Variable domain in full (rest from reference TRBV29-1 and TRBJ1-5): SAVISQKPSRDICQRGTSLTIQCQVDSQVTMMFWYRQQPGQSLTLIATANQGSEATYESGFVIDKFPISRPNLTFSTLTVSNMSPEDSSIYLCSAGQWGQPQHFGDGTRLSIL.

This rearrangement joins TRBV12-5 to TRBJ2-1, with 8 positions matching TRBD1. Germline loops: CDR1 LGHNT, CDR2 FRNRAP. The V gene end was trimmed by 4 bases and the J gene end by 0 bases; junction bases not matched to a gene: 2. The CDR3 sequence is 15 residues long. The CDR3 sequence: CASGSQGASYNEQFF. Written as DNA, the CDR3 is TGTGCTAGTGGTTCCCAGGGGGCCTCCTACAATGAGCAGTTCTTC.

The chain recombines TRBV6-4 with TRBJ2-3; 9 positions match TRBD1. Germline loops: CDR1 MRHNA, CDR2 SNTAGT. Unmatched junction bases numbered 5, after V lost 4 bases and J lost 6 bases. The CDR3 loop spans 14 amino acids. The CDR3 bases are TGTGCCAGCAGTGTTCGGACAGGGGTGGATACGCAGTATTTT. Protein: CASSVRTGVDTQYF.

This clone came up a few times. The V call is TRBV28, the J call TRBJ1-1, with unresolved D. The CDR3 extends over 14 amino acids. CDR1 and CDR2 from the germline V gene are MDHEN and SYDVKM. V lost 2 bases to trimming and J lost 0 bases, with 7 bases between them. CDR3 region: CASSLTGLNTEAFF. CDR3 coding DNA: TGTGCCAGCAGTTTAACCGGCTTGAACACTGAAGCTTTCTTT. The full variable domain, its missing parts supplied by reference TRBV28 and TRBJ1-1, is DVKVTQSSRYLVKRTGEKVFLECVQDMDHENMFWYRQDPGLGLRLIYFSYDVKMKEKGDIPEGYSVSREKKERFSLILESASTNQTSMYLCASSLTGLNTEAFFGQGTRLTVV.

The chain carries TRBV27 and TRBJ2-7, with D perhaps assigned TRBD1 or TRBD2 (5 bases each). CDR1 and CDR2 from the germline V gene are MNHEY and SMNVEV (reference sequence). CDR3 length: 16 residues. V lost 1 base and J lost 2, with 15 bases in between. The CDR3 coding sequence is TGTGCCAGCAGTTTATGCAGAACCGGGACCCCCTACGAGCAGTACTTC. Its translation is CASSLCRTGTPYEQYF.

This chain links TRBV27 with TRBJ1-2; tentative D call: TRBD1 (5 bases). The length of the CDR3 is 14 residues. Per germline, CDR1 MNHEY and CDR2 SMNVEV (reference sequence). V was pared by 6 bases and J by 2 bases, with 13 bases between. CDR3 bases: TGTGCCAGCAGCTACCGTCGGGGGAACTATGGCTACACCTTC. It yields the protein CASSYRRGNYGYTF.

DNA of the CDR3: TGTGCCAGCAGCCACCTAACAGCGGGAGGGCCCTCGGTGGAAGAGACCGGGGAGCTGTTTTTT. It is translated as CASSHLTAGGPSVEETGELFF. V and J are TRBV4-2 and TRBJ2-2; 10 bases map to TRBD2. This CDR3 contains 21 residues. Germline lookup yields CDR1 LGHNA and CDR2 YNFKEQ. V lost 3 bases and J lost 5; bases outside the gene matches: 21.

The rearrangement joins TRBV9 to TRBJ2-1, with 8 nucleotides matching TRBD1. The germline V gene encodes CDR1 SGDLS and CDR2 YYNGEE. V gave up 3 bases and J gave up 0 bases; unmatched junction bases: 8. CDR3 length: 17 residues. The CDR3 bases are TGTGCCAGCAGCGCTTGGGACAGGTGTAGCTCCTACAATGAGCAGTTCTTC. This sequence encodes CASSAWDRCSSYNEQFF.

The chain carries TRBV30 and TRBJ1-1; weak D call: TRBD1 (6 bases). V lost 2 bases, J lost 6 bases, and 7 bases lay in between. CDR3 length: 11 residues. Germline V gene sequence: CDR1 GTSNPN, CDR2 SVGIG (reference sequence). CDR3 protein: CAWSRGAEAFF. The CDR3 nucleotides read TGTGCCTGGAGTAGGGGGGCTGAAGCTTTCTTT. The variable domain in full, completed from reference TRBV30 and TRBJ1-1, reads SQTIHQWPATLVQPVGSPLSLECTVEGTSNPNLYWYRQAAGRGLQLLFYSVGIGQISSEVPQNLSASRPQDRQFILSSKKLLLSDSGFYLCAWSRGAEAFFGQGTRLTVV.

V usage is TRBV21-1 and J usage is TRBJ2-1; the table's D call of TRBD2 was not tested on the DNA. TRBV21-1 is flagged as a pseudogene. This CDR3 is built from 15 residues. The CDR3 DNA sequence: TGTGCCAGCAGCAATGGGCTAGCGGGAGTGGTTGAGCAGTTCTTC. This encodes CASSNGLAGVVEQFF.

The V and J genes are TRBV6-1 and TRBJ2-3; TRBD2 agrees at 7 bases. The germline CDR1 and CDR2 sequences are MNHNS and SASEGT. Germline trimming cut 6 bases from V and 4 bases from J; bases unmatched to any gene: 10. The CDR3 is 15 amino acids. CDR3 nucleotide sequence: TGTGCCAGCAGACGCACAGGACTAGGGGCAGATACGCAGTATTTT. The encoded protein is CASRRTGLGADTQYF.

The chain combines TRBV9 with TRBJ2-1, with 8 bases lining up with TRBD2. Germline V CDR1 and CDR2: SGDLS, YYNGEE. Unmatched junction bases numbered 12, after V lost 6 bases and J lost 10 bases. The CDR3 has 14 residues. The CDR3 DNA reads as TGTGCCAGCACCCCTAGGGGGGAGCGGGGGGAGCAGTTCTTC. It translates to CASTPRGERGEQFF.

This clone was observed once. The V call is TRBV4-2, the J call TRBJ1-1, with D possibly being TRBD1 (5 bases). V lost 0 bases to trimming and J lost 0 bases, with 11 bases between them. The CDR3 loop spans 16 amino acids. Germline loops: CDR1 LGHNA, CDR2 YNFKEQ. The CDR3 sequence is CASSQDFGTMNTEAFF. CDR3 DNA: TGTGCCAGCAGCCAAGATTTTGGGACCATGAACACTGAAGCTTTCTTT.